One T cell receptor beta chain is described in this entry. This clonotype was counted many times. Its antigen is still unknown. No much larger clone exists at a distance of one base, and base qualities are not known. There are 13 amino acids in the CDR3, from cysteine to phenylalanine inclusive. Here the CDR3 DNA is all that survives: 39 bases in frame from base 1. CDR1 and CDR2 are read off the germline V gene as SGHVS and FQNEAQ. Here V drops 4 bases and J drops 5 bases, and the junction holds 4 bases not matched to any gene. Instrument on record: Illumina HiSeq 1500. TCRdb itself trimmed the public reads at Q25 with fastp, ran MiXCR and retained productive beta chains. Identical CDR3 protein sequences are pooled into one entry, listed with their most common genes and DNA. The sample table lists about 460,000 distinct CDR3 sequences, about 11% of them with a count of one. More than 8.5% of the sample belongs to the ten largest clones.

The data stem from a study of T cell repertoires in cytomegalovirus infection (dated by TCRdb to about 2019). About the full investigation: Donor HLA type was relevant to the analysis, because carriage of CMV infection together with the matching HLA type was indicated by public TCR beta signatures. What the authors observed across the whole study: The ex vivo response was dominated by HLA-C-restricted CMV-specific TCR beta clonotypes, which also provided the single most frequent clonotype in two of eight donors. In both this cohort and an independent roughly 350-donor cohort, the cumulative frequency of public TCR beta family members distinguished carriers of CMV infection plus the relevant HLA type.

The origin of this receptor is a human donor in good health (CMV status not recorded). Some clones in this sample may be carry-over from other donors' samples. This chain is built from TRBV7-8 and TRBJ2-5, and 7 junctional nucleotides match TRBD1. The sample comprised PBMCs. Read as DNA, the sequence is TGTGCCAGCAGCTCGGGACAGAGGGAGACCCAGTACTTC. The translation is CASSSGQRETQYF.